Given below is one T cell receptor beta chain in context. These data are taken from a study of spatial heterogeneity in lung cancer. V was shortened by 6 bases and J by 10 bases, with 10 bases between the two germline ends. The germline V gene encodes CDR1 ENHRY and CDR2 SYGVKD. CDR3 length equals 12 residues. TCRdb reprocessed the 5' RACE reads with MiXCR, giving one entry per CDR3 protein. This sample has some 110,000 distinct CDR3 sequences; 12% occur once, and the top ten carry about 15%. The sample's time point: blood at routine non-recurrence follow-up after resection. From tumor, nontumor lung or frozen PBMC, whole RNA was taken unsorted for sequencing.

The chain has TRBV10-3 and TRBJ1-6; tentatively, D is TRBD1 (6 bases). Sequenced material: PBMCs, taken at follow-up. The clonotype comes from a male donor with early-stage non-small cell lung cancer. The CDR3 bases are TGTGCCATCAGAGCTACAGGGTCACCCCTCCACTTT. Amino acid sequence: CAIRATGSPLHF.